Listed below are T cell receptor beta chains from one sample, sequenced in a study of blood T cell repertoires in COVID-19. Clones were sequenced by immunoSEQ multiplex PCR, and TCRdb holds only the in-frame ones, with some missing. The table has hundreds of thousands of clones, about 82% seen once; the top ten hold 2% to 2.5%. The specimen sequenced was PBMCs or T cells enriched from blood (not recorded which). These receptors came from a woman aged 45-59 years who had recovered from COVID-19. Each CDR3 is given with its conserved first and last residue.

TRBV2 | 16 | CASSVRQVESTDTQYF
TRBV4-1 | 17 | CASSPGPWGGETDTQYF
TRBV5-6 | 13 | CASSPDISNEQFF
TRBV5-4 | 18 | CASSLASSGGLGYNEQFF
TRBV15 | 16 | CATSSLGGADYVKQYF
TRBV7-9 | 17 | CASSLVGGRGYRETQYF
TRBV19 | 15 | CASSIGSGKYNEQFF
TRBV4-2 | 16 | CASSQGDRQSSYEQYF
TRBV7-8 | 15 | CASSLTREPLGEQYF
TRBV5-6 | 15 | CASSLLRGEHYGYTF
TRBV19 | 14 | CASTLRDINQPQHF
TRBV6-6 | 12 | CASIPPSEKLFF
TRBV9 | 14 | CASSATVYNSPLHF
TRBV5-1 | 16 | CASSFGSGAGANVLTF
TRBV7-2 | 15 | CASNVGRTARTEAFF
TRBV3-1/TRBV3-2 | 16 | CASSQFGTRNTGELFF
TRBV5-6 | 12 | CASSDRRYGYTF
TRBV3-1/TRBV3-2 | 20 | CASSQGWASGGPNRKDTQYF
TRBV19 | 13 | CASTNTGWQPQHF
TRBV18 | 14 | CASSPRTGTEKLFF
TRBV6-4 | 14 | CASQALAGVNTQYF
TRBV4-2 | 14 | CASSRAQGGQPQHF
TRBV5-1 | 14 | CASSLGTSGYGYTF
TRBV3-1/TRBV3-2 | 13 | CASSPTTLRELFF
TRBV12-5 | 12 | CASKSETGELFF
TRBV5-5 | 18 | CASSPYLFRDRGGTEAFF
TRBV6-4 | 13 | CASSDELHTEAFF
TRBV27 | 12 | CASHDRNYEQYF
TRBV7-2 | 15 | CASSSGGRSNQPQHF